Below, one T cell receptor (beta chain) is given with its context. This clonotype came up many times. It lacks a known antigen. No base qualities exist here, and no much larger clone lies one base off it. The germline V gene specifies SGHTA as CDR1 and FQGTGA as CDR2. The CDR3 contains 16 residues, cysteine and phenylalanine counted. CDR3 DNA only is kept here, 48 bases in frame from base 1. The germline V and J ends show losses of 1 base and 5 bases respectively, and no gene match explains 6 bases of the junction. Graves' hyperthyroidism was defined as stable when no progression to ophthalmopathy occurred over 18 months of follow-up. Hyperthyroidism patients were newly diagnosed, with disease duration under 2 months, and aged 18 to 65 years. Exclusion was applied to patients with uncontrolled infections, other autoimmune diseases, pregnancy or lactation. Diagnoses were established on the basis of clinical symptoms, serum thyroxine and TRAb, thyroid ultrasound, and orbital computed tomography. PBMCs were isolated from about 10 ml of fresh peripheral blood by Ficoll-Paque density gradient centrifugation. Total RNA was extracted using Trizol reagent, and RNA quality was assessed on an Agilent 2100 Bioanalyzer.

The data originate from a study of T cells in Graves' hyperthyroidism and ophthalmopathy (dated 2019 in TCRdb). Regarding the complete study: Peripheral blood was sampled at the time of initial diagnosis, prior to any treatment. In roughly six Graves' hyperthyroidism patients, the study also compared T-cell repertoires from thyroid tissue with T-cell repertoires from blood. TCR Vbeta CDR3 sequencing of approximately 140 peripheral blood samples (roughly 41 ophthalmopathy, roughly 74 hyperthyroidism and roughly 17 progressor patients) is reported in the paper. After sampling, hyperthyroidism patients received methimazole starting at 30 mg daily, and ophthalmopathy patients received high-dose intravenous methylprednisolone. A discovery cohort of around 98 patients, about 40 with Graves' ophthalmopathy and approximately 57 with stable Graves' hyperthyroidism, was used to find distinguishing TCR V-J signatures. For training and testing, the 110 or so patients in the discovery cohort were randomly divided in a 7:3 ratio. An independent validation cohort of some 18 hyperthyroidism patients and about 16 patients who later progressed to ophthalmopathy tested prospective prediction of ophthalmopathy. Broader findings and caveats from the paper: No statistical method was used to set the sample size in advance, and investigators knew the group allocation. During validation, the model predicted progression to ophthalmopathy a median of approximately six months ahead of onset, with approximately 71% sensitivity and more than 72% specificity. A 13 V-J signature model separated ophthalmopathy from stable hyperthyroidism, with roughly 88% sensitivity and roughly 81% specificity in cross-validation and 80%/75% in testing. Blood samples also contained most of the expanded thyroid clonotypes (frequency above 0.001), which suggests that blood repertoires may reflect thyroid immune responses.

The TCR beta CDR3 regions were amplified from RNA transcripts. For the first round of RT-PCR on the TCR CDR3, the HTBI primer set was used together with the Qiagen OneStep RT-PCR kit. The libraries were constructed in a second round of multiplex PCR and then size-selected and purified. Paired-end sequencing of the libraries was performed with 100 bp reads on an Illumina HiSeq2000. The paper's data handling went like this. SOAPnuke was used to process the raw data, removing reads that contained adapters or uncalled bases, had a mean Phred below 15, or lacked an exact match to the constant primer or identifier. High-quality paired reads were merged using COPE v1.2.5, and each unique nucleotide sequence was defined as a clonotype. MiTCR v1.1 was used to align clonotypes to the IMGT TRBV, TRBD and TRBJ reference segments. The analysis was restricted to V-J combinations with a frequency above 0.0001, which together covered around 99% of the repertoires. The TCS score was defined as the ratio of F50 (clonal expansion) to E x V (chaos), calculated using BLOSUM62-based TCRdist between CDR3 peptides within each V-J. Welch's t-statistics and random forest reduced 450 to 600 V-J features to roughly 13, which were used in a naive Bayes classifier (R e1071). TCRdb reprocessing: public reads trimmed at Q25 with fastp, clones called with MiXCR, in-frame beta chains kept. Entries are consolidated by CDR3 protein sequence, retaining the most common genes and DNA. It is TCRdb's table, rather than the study itself, that gives the V and J calls and clone size. Within this sample are approximately 420,000 distinct CDR3 sequences, with roughly 15% of them counted one time only. The ten largest clones add up to more than 4.5% of the sample.

Sequenced material: blood. The source of this sequence is a young woman with Graves' hyperthyroidism. This chain joins TRBV7-3 to TRBJ2-5, with 11 bases in between that match TRBD2. The CDR3 reads as follows: CASSLRLAGGVETQYF. The DNA reads as follows: TGTGCCAGCAGCTTAAGGCTAGCGGGAGGAGTGGAGACCCAGTACTTC.